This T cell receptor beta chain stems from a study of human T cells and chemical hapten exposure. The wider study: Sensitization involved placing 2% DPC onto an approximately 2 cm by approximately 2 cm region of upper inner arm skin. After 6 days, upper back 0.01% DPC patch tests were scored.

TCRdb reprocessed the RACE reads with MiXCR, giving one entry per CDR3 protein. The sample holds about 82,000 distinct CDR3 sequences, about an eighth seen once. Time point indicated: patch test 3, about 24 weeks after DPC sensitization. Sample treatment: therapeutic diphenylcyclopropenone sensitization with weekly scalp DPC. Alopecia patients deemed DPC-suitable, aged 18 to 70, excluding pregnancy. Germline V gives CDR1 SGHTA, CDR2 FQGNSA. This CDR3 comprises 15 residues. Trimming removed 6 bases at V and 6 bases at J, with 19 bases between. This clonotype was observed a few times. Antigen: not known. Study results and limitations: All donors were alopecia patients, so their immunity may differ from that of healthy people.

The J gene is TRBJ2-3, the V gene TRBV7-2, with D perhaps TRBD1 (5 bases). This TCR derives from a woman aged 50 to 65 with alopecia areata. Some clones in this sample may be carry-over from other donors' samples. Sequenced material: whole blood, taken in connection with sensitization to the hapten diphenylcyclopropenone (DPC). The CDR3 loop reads CASRPTGLWMDTQYF. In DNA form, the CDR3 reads TGTGCCAGCAGACCCACAGGCCTTTGGATGGATACGCAGTATTTT. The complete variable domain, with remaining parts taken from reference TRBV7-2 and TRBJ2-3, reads GAGVSQSPSNKVTEKGKDVELRCDPISGHTALYWYRQSLGQGLEFLIYFQGNSAPDKSGLPSDRFSAERTGGSVSTLTIQRTQQEDSAVYLCASRPTGLWMDTQYFGPGTRLTVL.